Detailed here is one T cell receptor (beta chain). Sequencing used immunoSEQ multiplex PCR; TCRdb keeps in-frame clones, though not all of them. The profile shows about 98,000 clones, nearly 97% of them singletons. The data belong to a study of technical replicates of blood from several donors. Trimming took 7 bases from V and 4 from J, leaving 9 bases between them. This CDR3 region has 12 residues. Looked up from germline, CDR1 is MNHEY and CDR2 is SMNVEV (reference sequence). Sequences were obtained from T cells isolated from PBMCs. The chain recombines TRBV27 with TRBJ2-3, with D maybe TRBD1 (5 bases). The receptor comes from a human donor in good health. CDR3 region: CASTTGADTQYF. CDR3 sequence (DNA): TGTGCCAGCACCACAGGTGCAGATACGCAGTATTTT.